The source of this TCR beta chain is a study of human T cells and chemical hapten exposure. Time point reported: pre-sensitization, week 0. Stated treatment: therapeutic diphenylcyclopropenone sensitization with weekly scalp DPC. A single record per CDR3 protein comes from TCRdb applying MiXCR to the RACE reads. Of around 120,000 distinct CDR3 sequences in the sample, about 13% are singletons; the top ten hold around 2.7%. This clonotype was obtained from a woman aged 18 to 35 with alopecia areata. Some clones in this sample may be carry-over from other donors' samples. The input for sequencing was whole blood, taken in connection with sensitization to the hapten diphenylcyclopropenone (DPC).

The CDR3 DNA reads TGTGCCAGCACCCAGGCTAGCGGGTTTACAGATACGCAGTATTTT. Protein product: CASTQASGFTDTQYF. The rearrangement joins TRBV6-2 or TRBV6-3 to TRBJ2-3, with 8 bases aligning to TRBD2. The CDR3 totals 15 residues. V lost 7 bases and J lost 3; bases outside the gene matches: 9. Looked up from germline, CDR1 is MNHEY and CDR2 is SVGEGT.